These T cell receptor beta chains were read from a single sample in a study of blood T cells in healthy people across ages. One entry per CDR3 protein results from TCRdb running MiXCR on the 5' RACE reads. The sample consists of 780,000 or so distinct CDR3 sequences, more than 55% of them appearing once. The sample was blood. The source of these receptors is a man aged 35-49 years in good health. Each CDR3 is given with its conserved first and last residue. D genes are given only for firm matches. Some rows have no size entry. The others give once, few or many, or a class for an expanded clone.

>TRBJ2-3|TRBD1|-|TRBV7-8
CASNPLEQGPTDTQYF
TGTGCCAGCAACCCTTTGGAACAGGGGCCCACAGATACGCAGTATTTT
>TRBJ2-7|TRBD1|-|TRBV29-1
CSVEGQVSEQYF
TGCAGCGTTGAGGGACAGGTATCCGAGCAGTACTTC
>TRBJ2-3|TRBD2|-|TRBV4-1
CASSQGGSAGGDTQYF
TGCGCCAGCAGCCAAGGGGGGTCGGCGGGAGGGGATACACAGTATTTT
>TRBJ2-2|-|-|TRBV6-2/TRBV6-3
CASSLTRPSQSGTGELFF
TGTGCCAGCAGTTTAACTCGACCGTCCCAGTCGGGCACCGGGGAGCTGTTTTTT
>TRBJ2-7|TRBD1|-|TRBV20-1
CRARGPNYEQYF
TGCAGGGCTAGGGGGCCGAACTACGAGCAGTACTTC
>TRBJ1-4|TRBD1|-|TRBV7-8
CASSLDGTGLGEKLFF
TGTGCCAGCAGCTTAGACGGGACAGGGCTCGGTGAAAAACTGTTTTTT
>TRBJ2-1|TRBD2|-|TRBV9
CASSSSGTSGGSRRPNEQFF
TGTGCCAGCAGCTCTTCCGGGACTAGCGGGGGGTCAAGACGGCCCAATGAGCAGTTCTTC
>TRBJ1-2|-|few|TRBV29-1
CSWEYGYTF
TGCAGCTGGGAATATGGCTACACCTTC
>TRBJ2-7|-|once|TRBV20-1
CSARDHRRGTYEQYF
TGCAGTGCTAGAGATCATCGTCGGGGAACCTACGAGCAGTACTTC
>TRBJ2-3|-|-|TRBV28
CASLTTGGPSTDTQYF
TGTGCCAGCCTTACAACCGGGGGCCCAAGCACAGATACGCAGTATTTT
>TRBJ2-5|-|-|TRBV6-5
CASSYRSPSETQYF
TGTGCCAGCAGTTATCGGAGTCCCTCAGAGACCCAGTACTTC
>TRBJ2-3|TRBD2|few|TRBV11-3
CASSYQVGRVDTQYF
TGTGCCAGCAGCTACCAGGTTGGGAGGGTGGATACGCAGTATTTT
>TRBJ2-1|-|-|TRBV12-3/TRBV12-4
CASSSYHEQFF
TGTGCCAGCAGTTCCTATCATGAGCAGTTCTTC
>TRBJ2-1|-|few|TRBV5-1
CASSFGPNEQFF
TGCGCCAGCAGCTTCGGGCCCAATGAGCAGTTCTTC
>TRBJ2-5|TRBD2|-|TRBV6-5
CASSSQGLAGETQYF
TGTGCCAGCAGCTCCCAAGGACTAGCGGGAGAGACCCAGTACTTC
>TRBJ2-1|TRBD2|few|TRBV18
CASSPRGLAGVDEQFF
TGTGCCAGCTCACCACGAGGACTAGCGGGGGTCGATGAGCAGTTCTTC
>TRBJ1-6|-|-|TRBV6-2/TRBV6-3
CASSRPLIDGNSPLHF
TGTGCCAGCAGCCGCCCCCTCATCGATGGAAATTCACCCCTCCACTTT
>TRBJ2-1|TRBD1|-|TRBV28
CASSLGQIQGSYNEQFF
TGTGCCAGCAGTTTGGGCCAAATACAGGGGTCCTACAATGAGCAGTTCTTC
>TRBJ2-1|-|-|TRBV6-1
CATLKISSYNEQFF
TGTGCCACCCTTAAAATAAGCTCCTACAATGAGCAGTTCTTC
>TRBJ2-5|-|-|TRBV2
CASRSEGYQETQYF
TGTGCCAGCCGGAGCGAAGGCTACCAAGAGACCCAGTACTTC
>TRBJ2-7|-|-|TRBV20-1
CSARTPGLPSYEQYF
TGCAGTGCAAGGACACCGGGACTTCCATCCTACGAGCAGTACTTC
>TRBJ1-1|-|-|TRBV6-5
CASSYSTGRAFF
TGTGCCAGCAGTTACTCTACAGGGAGAGCTTTCTTT
>TRBJ2-6|TRBD1|few|TRBV7-2
CASRQDRGLGANVLTF
TGTGCCAGCAGGCAGGACAGGGGGCTTGGGGCCAACGTCCTGACTTTC
>TRBJ1-2|-|few|TRBV7-3
CASSIMGGGEDYGYTF
TGTGCCAGCAGCATCATGGGTGGGGGGGAAGACTATGGCTACACCTTC
>TRBJ2-3|TRBD2|few|TRBV7-2
CASSARTSGSTDTQYF
TGTGCCAGCAGCGCCCGGACTAGCGGGAGCACAGATACGCAGTATTTT
>TRBJ2-7|TRBD2|-|TRBV5-1
CASSSGTSNFEQYF
TGCGCCAGCAGCTCCGGGACTAGCAACTTCGAGCAGTACTTC
>TRBJ1-5|-|few|TRBV15
CATSREGLNQPQHF
TGTGCCACCAGCAGGGAGGGTCTCAATCAGCCCCAGCATTTT
>TRBJ2-7|-|few|TRBV20-1
CSATRRGTGYEQYF
TGCAGTGCCACGAGGCGGGGTACGGGATACGAGCAGTACTTC
>TRBJ2-5|TRBD2|many|TRBV29-1
CSVRLAGETQYF
TGCAGCGTTAGACTAGCGGGAGAGACCCAGTACTTC
>TRBJ2-7|TRBD1|-|TRBV12-3/TRBV12-4
CASTLSDRGGHEQYF
TGTGCCAGCACCCTATCAGACAGGGGAGGTCACGAGCAGTACTTC
>TRBJ2-2|TRBD2|-|TRBV28
CASRLGTSGRPGTGELFF
TGTGCCAGCAGGCTCGGGACTAGCGGGAGGCCGGGCACCGGGGAGCTGTTTTTT
>TRBJ2-5|TRBD2|-|TRBV11-2
CASSRGTSWETQYF
TGTGCCAGCAGCCGGGGGACTAGTTGGGAGACCCAGTACTTC